This T cell receptor (beta chain) was captured by sequencing in a study of OX40 agonist ivuxolimab in advanced cancers. On the study more broadly: Three patients got partial responses; one had hepatocellular carcinoma and two had cutaneous melanoma. Study results and limitations: Clones of CD4+ and CD8+ blood T cells grew by week 6 at doses of 0.1 to 3.0 mg/kg. The study did not work out the antigen specificity of the expanded peripheral T cells.

Profiled with immunoSEQ multiplex PCR; TCRdb holds only in-frame clones, not every one. The top ten clones hold about 0.8% of a sample with tens of thousands of clones, around four fifths of them seen once. Samples of blood were obtained at baseline, on cycle 4 day 1, and on cycle 7 day 1. As for this clone: Antigen: not known.

The TCR comes from an adult with an advanced solid tumor such as melanoma, head and neck, liver or kidney cancer. The specimen comprised CD4+ or CD8+ T cells sorted from blood, sampled in a trial of the OX40 agonist ivuxolimab.

The chain's CDR3 is CASSQDPGAMNEQFF. The CDR3 DNA reads as TGCGCCAGCAGCCAAGACCCAGGGGCGATGAATGAGCAGTTCTTC. This rearrangement joins TRBV4-3 to TRBJ2-1; tentative D call: TRBD1 (6 bases). Trimming removed 0 bases at V and 7 bases at J, with 13 bases between. Germline V gene lookup returns CDR1 LGHNA and CDR2 YSLEER. This CDR3 has 15 amino acids.